This T cell receptor beta chain was captured by sequencing in a study of blood T cell repertoires in COVID-19 (TCRdb year 2020). About the full investigation: Samples covering the acute and convalescent phases of COVID-19 were provided by collaborators in the United States, Italy and Spain. The prospective study material was composed of cDNA or gDNA derived from T cells, B-cell-depleted T cells, or PBMCs. The repertoires were released in a freely available public database meant as a resource for research on the immune response to SARS-CoV-2. Where available, HLA class I and class II types were obtained from metadata supplied by the sample provider rather than from assay-based typing. A de-identified subject ID, COVID-19 status, age in years and sex were almost always included in the sample metadata. Subjects who had been exposed to COVID-19, were actively infected with it, or had recovered from it provided the deeply sampled blood TCRbeta repertoires that made up the dataset. The samples were drawn from the first 160 participants of the ongoing ImmuneRACE study and from some 1,300 subjects provided by 6 global collaborators. What the work shows at the level of the full study, not this receptor alone: The amount of clinical and demographic metadata varied by source and participant and was provided uncurated.

This clone appeared a few times. Its binding antigen is unknown. Base-call qualities are not available, and no considerably larger clone is one nucleotide away. The germline V gene sets CDR1 to SNHLY and CDR2 to FYNNEI. Relative to germline, V is 7 bases shorter and J is 1 base shorter, with 17 bases between their ends. From its cysteine to its phenylalanine, the CDR3 spans 16 amino acids. Solely the CDR3 DNA is kept, with 48 bases framed from the first base. One collaborating source in Seattle enrolled patients while the patients were actively infected and followed the patients over time throughout the course of disease. Whole blood was collected in K2EDTA tubes by collaborating institutions according to the institutions' own protocols. For TCRbeta analysis, collaborator samples were shipped as frozen whole blood, as isolated PBMCs, or as DNA extracted from either sample type. The immunoSEQ Assay, a bias-controlled multiplex PCR, was used to amplify TCRbeta CDR3 regions from genomic DNA. The study's own analysis went as follows. The number of nucleated cells in each sample was estimated by amplification of reference gene primers within the assay. Sequence reads were collapsed and filtered to measure the absolute abundance of every unique TCRbeta CDR3 rearrangement. Productive Simpson clonality was computed per sample as the square root of Simpson's diversity index over productive rearrangements. TCRdb mirrors the immuneACCESS table, restricted to in-frame sequences. Some clones are absent from its copies; in checked studies, under half trace to an unresolved V gene, and the reason for the others is unknown. The DNA gave D and trimming, while V, J and clone size come from that table. This sample has a few hundred thousand clones in its table, and around 90% of those were observed once. 2% to 3% of the sample comes from the top ten.

The V and J segments used are TRBV2 and TRBJ1-5; the D gene is possibly TRBD1, with 6 bases matching. The sequenced sample was peripheral blood. The TCR sequence derives from a person in their late teens or twenties with COVID-19, enrolled during active disease. The DNA sequence is given as TGTGCCAGCAACGGGAAGGCCCAGGGGAGCAATCAGCCCCAGCATTTT. Translation gives CASNGKAQGSNQPQHF.